This T cell receptor beta chain was sequenced in a study of blood T cell repertoires in COVID-19. Study context: Sources were T cells, B-cell-depleted T cells, or PBMCs; the material itself was cDNA or gDNA.

Measured with immunoSEQ multiplex PCR; TCRdb has only the in-frame clones, and not every one. The sample includes 290,000 or so clones, about 87% of them seen just once. The receptor comes from a man between 70 and 80 years old with acute or convalescent COVID-19. Sequencing was performed on peripheral blood.

CDR3: CASSQELRGRRSGELFF. For the CDR3, the DNA is TGCGCCAGCAGCCAAGAACTCCGCGGGAGGAGGTCCGGGGAGCTGTTTTTT. V usage is TRBV4-3 and J usage is TRBJ2-2, with TRBD2 matching over 8 bases. The ends lost 0 bases at V and 6 bases at J; junction bases unmatched: 9. Looked up from germline, CDR1 is LGHNA and CDR2 is YSLEER. The length of the CDR3 is 17 residues.